Presented here are 20 T cell receptor beta chains from one specimen sequenced in a study of shared clonotypes between healthy human individuals. Produced via immunoSEQ multiplex PCR; TCRdb's table is partial and in-frame only. This sample has 600,000 to 750,000 clones, with approximately 72% found just once. The sequencing sample was made of memory CD4+ T cells sorted from blood. Subset defined: CD45RA-negative fraction. The receptors stem from a woman under 40 in good health.

V gene TRBV7-2 combines with J gene TRBJ2-5; D is undetermined. V lost 2 bases to trimming and J lost 2 bases, with 6 bases between them. The CDR3 has 13 residues. CDR1 and CDR2 from the germline V gene are SGHTA and FQGNSA. The CDR3 region is CASSLNRQETQYF. The CDR3, as DNA: TGTGCCAGCAGCTTAAACAGACAAGAGACCCAGTACTTC.

Concerning this clone: Other DNA sequences in this sample translate to the same CDR3. The rearrangement uses TRBV18 and TRBJ2-3; tentatively, D is TRBD1 or TRBD2 (5 bases each). Trimming pared 1 base from V and 3 bases from J, leaving 8 bases between. Germline CDR1 is KGHSH and CDR2 is LQKENI. This CDR3 is 14 amino acids long. CDR3 coding DNA: TGTGCCAGCTCACCACTCGAGGGGACAGATACGCAGTATTTT. It yields the protein CASSPLEGTDTQYF.

V is TRBV28 and J is TRBJ2-7; 9 bases line up with TRBD1. The germline CDR1 and CDR2 sequences are MDHEN and SYDVKM. Unmatched junction bases numbered 9, after V lost 6 bases and J lost 3 bases. The CDR3 spans 15 residues. The CDR3 nucleotides read TGTGCCAGCAGCAAAGGAGGGACAGGGAGCTACGAGCAGTACTTC. Protein sequence: CASSKGGTGSYEQYF. The whole variable domain, remainder taken from reference TRBV28 and TRBJ2-7, is DVKVTQSSRYLVKRTGEKVFLECVQDMDHENMFWYRQDPGLGLRLIYFSYDVKMKEKGDIPEGYSVSREKKERFSLILESASTNQTSMYLCASSKGGTGSYEQYFGPGTRLTVT.

This chain joins TRBV28 and TRBJ2-1, with 10 positions matching TRBD2. This CDR3 comprises 14 residues. Trimming removed 9 bases from V and 6 bases from J; junction bases left unmatched: 8. The germline V gene has CDR1 MDHEN and CDR2 SYDVKM. CDR3: CARLRLAGPNEQFF. As DNA, the CDR3 is TGTGCCAGACTCAGACTAGCGGGTCCCAATGAGCAGTTCTTC. Variable domain in full (rest from reference TRBV28 and TRBJ2-1): DVKVTQSSRYLVKRTGEKVFLECVQDMDHENMFWYRQDPGLGLRLIYFSYDVKMKEKGDIPEGYSVSREKKERFSLILESASTNQTSMYLCARLRLAGPNEQFFGPGTRLTVL.

This chain links TRBV27 with TRBJ2-7, with 12 nucleotides matching TRBD2. V lost 6 bases, J lost 6 bases, and 12 bases stayed unmatched. CDR3 length: 16 amino acids. Germline-derived CDR1 and CDR2 are MNHEY and SMNVEV (reference sequence). The CDR3 nucleotides are TGTGCCAGCAGAAAAGGTGGGACTAGCGGGTCAGGCGAGCAGTACTTC. Protein sequence: CASRKGGTSGSGEQYF.

The J gene is TRBJ2-5, the V gene TRBV5-5, with D tentatively TRBD1 or TRBD2 (5 bases each). V shed 4 bases and J shed 5 bases, with 15 bases lying between them. There are 14 residues in the CDR3. CDR1 is SGHKS, CDR2 YYEKEE, per germline (reference sequence). The CDR3 here is CASSVTGRGETQYF. The DNA of the CDR3 is TGTGCCAGCAGCGTAACAGGCCGCGGGGAGACCCAGTACTTC.

This chain connects TRBV5-1 to TRBJ1-5; D uncertain. V lost 4 bases and J lost 3, with 14 bases in between. The CDR3 is made up of 15 amino acids. Germline-derived CDR1 and CDR2 are SGHRS and YFSETQ. The CDR3 bases are TGCGCCAGCAGCCCCAGTGGTCACTACAATCAGCCCCAGCATTTT. Translated: CASSPSGHYNQPQHF.

In its sample, this clone was seen once. The rearrangement links TRBV5-1 to TRBJ2-1; possibly TRBD1 or TRBD2 for D (5 bases each). V gave up 2 bases and J gave up 2 bases, with 14 bases separating them. CDR3 length: 16 residues. Germline V gene sequence: CDR1 SGHRS, CDR2 YFSETQ. This CDR3 reads CASSFGGEGPYNEQFF. CDR3 nucleotides: TGCGCCAGCAGCTTTGGAGGAGAGGGGCCCTACAATGAGCAGTTCTTC.

This chain connects TRBV4-1 to TRBJ1-1; 8 bases line up with TRBD1. The length of the CDR3 is 15 residues. Unmatched junction bases numbered 5, after V lost 1 base and J lost 4 bases. Germline CDR1 reads MGHRA; CDR2 reads YSYEKL. CDR3 region: CASSQGRQGITEAFF. The CDR3 DNA reads TGCGCCAGCAGCCAAGGAAGACAGGGGATCACTGAAGCTTTCTTT.

This rearrangement joins TRBV7-9 to TRBJ1-2, with 7 bases identical to TRBD1. CDR3 length: 14 amino acids. The germline CDR1 and CDR2 sequences are SEHNR and FQNEAQ (reference sequence). V trimming: 1 base; J trimming: 6 bases; junction bases outside the gene matches: 5. The CDR3 spells CASSLVGQDHGYTF. CDR3 coding DNA: TGTGCCAGCAGCTTAGTCGGACAGGACCATGGCTACACCTTC.

The table lists this clone with many counts. The V call is TRBV5-1, the J call TRBJ2-1; D unresolved. The CDR3 covers 15 residues. Trimming shortened V by 0 bases and J by 10 bases, and 17 bases separated the two germline ends. Germline V gene sequence: CDR1 SGHRS, CDR2 YFSETQ. DNA of the CDR3: TGCGCCAGCAGCTTGGACTCCCCATCTAGACAAGAGCAGTTCTTC. Amino acids: CASSLDSPSRQEQFF.

Here the CDR3 reads CASSEEGTSGSHEQYF. For the CDR3, the DNA is TGTGCCAGCAGCGAAGAAGGGACTAGCGGGAGTCACGAGCAGTACTTC. The V call is TRBV21-1, the J call TRBJ2-7; the table's D call TRBD2 went unverified against the DNA. TRBV21-1 is classified as a pseudogene. CDR3 size: 16 residues.

The sample holds one count of this clone. This rearrangement joins TRBV18 to TRBJ1-2; D is perhaps TRBD1 (6 bases). The V gene lost 3 bases and the J gene lost 4 bases, with 15 bases spanning the gap. The CDR3 has 15 residues. Germline values: CDR1 KGHSH, CDR2 LQKENI. In DNA form, the CDR3 reads TGTGCCAGCTCACCCACAGGGATGATTTCCTATGGCTACACCTTC. Its protein product is CASSPTGMISYGYTF.

The chain joins TRBV10-1 to TRBJ1-1; D is ambiguous. The CDR3 is made up of 14 amino acids. Trimming took 2 bases from V and 3 from J, leaving 10 bases between them. Per the germline V gene, CDR1 is WNHNN and CDR2 is SYGVQD (reference sequence). The chain's CDR3 is CASSEGQPHTEAFF. The DNA for the CDR3 is TGCGCCAGCAGTGAGGGCCAACCCCACACTGAAGCTTTCTTT.

This chain links TRBV7-8 with TRBJ2-1; possible D gene TRBD1, 6 bases. The length of the CDR3 is 17 residues. Germline V gene lookup returns CDR1 SGHVS and CDR2 FQNEAQ. V was trimmed by 4 bases and J by 8 bases, leaving 24 bases between them. The CDR3 is CASSYNTVGGVGDEQFF. The CDR3 DNA reads TGTGCCAGCAGCTACAACACTGTAGGGGGAGTTGGCGATGAGCAGTTCTTC.

This clone was seen repeatedly, ten times or more. V gene TRBV18 combines with J gene TRBJ1-1, with D possibly TRBD1 on 5 matching bases. CDR1 and CDR2 from the germline V gene are KGHSH and LQKENI. CDR3 length equals 15 residues. Trimming stripped 1 base from V and 3 bases from J, with 12 bases between. The chain's CDR3 is CASSPLRDGYTEAFF. The CDR3 region has the DNA TGTGCCAGCTCACCACTCCGGGACGGGTACACTGAAGCTTTCTTT.

As to this clone: The sample contains more than one DNA sequence encoding this CDR3. V usage is TRBV28 and J usage is TRBJ2-5, with TRBD2 matching over 8 bases. Per germline, CDR1 MDHEN and CDR2 SYDVKM. The CDR3 is 15 residues long. Trimming at V came to 4 bases and at J to 2 bases, leaving 6 bases not matched to a gene. The DNA of the CDR3 is TGTGCCAGCAGTTCGCCGGGACTAGGACAAGAGACCCAGTACTTC. This translates into CASSSPGLGQETQYF.

V gene TRBV19 combines with J gene TRBJ2-5, with D tentatively TRBD2 (6 bases). The J call may be in error: the DNA end matches TRBJ2-7 better. The CDR3 runs to 15 residues. Germline assignment: CDR1 LNHDA and CDR2 SQIVND (reference sequence). CDR3 sequence: CASSSRGLDPYEQYF. CDR3 in DNA: TGTGCCAGTAGTAGTAGGGGACTGGACCCCTACGAGCAGTACTTC.

V and J are TRBV11-1 and TRBJ2-5, with no clear D. Deletions cut 0 bases from V and 5 bases from J, with 13 bases between. Germline V CDR1 and CDR2: SGHAT, FQDESV (reference sequence). The CDR3 covers 15 residues. CDR3 protein: CASSLALADGETQYF. DNA of the CDR3: TGTGCCAGCAGCTTAGCGTTGGCGGACGGGGAGACCCAGTACTTC.

The chain recombines TRBV6-5 with TRBJ1-4; D uncertain. Trimming removed 6 bases at V and 5 bases at J, with 10 bases between. This CDR3 comprises 13 residues. Germline V lookup: CDR1 MNHEY, CDR2 SVGAGI. In DNA, the CDR3 is TGTGCCAGCAGCCCCGGCTTAAATGAAAAACTGTTTTTT. Translated: CASSPGLNEKLFF.